This T cell receptor (beta chain) derives from a study of Ad26.COV2.S vaccination and SARS-CoV-2 variants. Study-wide findings and caveats: Total T cell responses may have been underestimated by the TCR breadth and depth analyses.

As regards this clone: Its antigen remains unknown.

The CDR3 length is 15 residues. The V end lost 0 bases, the J end lost 5 bases, and 14 bases lay between the germline ends. CDR1 is SGHAT, CDR2 FQNNGV, per germline. Here immunoSEQ multiplex PCR was the method, and the copy in TCRdb shows in-frame clones only, minus some. Of some 450,000 clones listed, 90% are singletons. Treatment: some 20 received Ad26.COV2.S at low or high dose, single or two shots; five or six received placebo; per-sample allocation not given. Day 63 following the first vaccine or placebo injection was when the samples were taken. The gene calls are TRBV11-2 and TRBJ2-7, with a possible D match to TRBD2 (6 bases). The receptor was derived from a person aged 18-65 years who received the Ad26.COV2.S COVID-19 vaccine or a placebo. Sequences were derived from peripheral blood, sampled in a trial of Ad26.COV2.S vaccine versus placebo. This CDR3 reads CASSLDLREQNEQYF. The DNA of the CDR3 is TGTGCCAGCAGCTTAGATTTACGGGAGCAGAACGAGCAGTACTTC.